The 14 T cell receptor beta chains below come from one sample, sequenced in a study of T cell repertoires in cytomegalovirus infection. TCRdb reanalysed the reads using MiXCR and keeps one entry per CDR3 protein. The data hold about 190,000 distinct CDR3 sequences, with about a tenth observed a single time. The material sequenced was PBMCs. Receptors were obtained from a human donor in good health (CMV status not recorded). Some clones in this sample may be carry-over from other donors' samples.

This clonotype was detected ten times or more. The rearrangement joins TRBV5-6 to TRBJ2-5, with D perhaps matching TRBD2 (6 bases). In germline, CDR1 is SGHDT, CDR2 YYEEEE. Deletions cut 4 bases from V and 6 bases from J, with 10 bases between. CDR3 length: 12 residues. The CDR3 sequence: CASSLGTQTQYF. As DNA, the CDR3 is TGTGCCAGCAGCCTCGGGACTCAGACCCAGTACTTC.

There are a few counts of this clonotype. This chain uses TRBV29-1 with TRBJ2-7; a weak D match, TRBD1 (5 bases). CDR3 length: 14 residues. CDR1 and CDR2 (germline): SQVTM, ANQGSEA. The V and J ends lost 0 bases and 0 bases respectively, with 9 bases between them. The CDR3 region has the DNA TGCAGCGTTGAAGATCAGGGCAGCTCCTACGAGCAGTACTTC. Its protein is CSVEDQGSSYEQYF.

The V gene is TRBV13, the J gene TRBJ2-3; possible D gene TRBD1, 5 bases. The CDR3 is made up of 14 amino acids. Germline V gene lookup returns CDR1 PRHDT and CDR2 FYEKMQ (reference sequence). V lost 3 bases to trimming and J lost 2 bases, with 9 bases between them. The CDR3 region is CASSFPGHTDTQYF. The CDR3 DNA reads TGTGCCAGCAGCTTCCCCGGACACACAGATACGCAGTATTTT.

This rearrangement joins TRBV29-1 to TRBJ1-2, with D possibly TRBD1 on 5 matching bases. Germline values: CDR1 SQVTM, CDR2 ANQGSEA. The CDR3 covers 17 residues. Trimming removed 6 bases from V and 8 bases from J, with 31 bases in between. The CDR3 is CSVGKGELSLAGDGYTF. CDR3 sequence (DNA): TGCAGCGTGGGAAAAGGTGAACTAAGCCTGGCCGGGGACGGCTACACCTTC.

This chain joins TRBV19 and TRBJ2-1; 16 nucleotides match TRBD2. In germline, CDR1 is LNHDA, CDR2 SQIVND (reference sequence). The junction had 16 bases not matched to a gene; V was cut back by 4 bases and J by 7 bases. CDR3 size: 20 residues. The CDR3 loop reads CASSTPDRGTSGGAWNEQFF. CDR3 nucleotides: TGTGCCAGTAGTACGCCGGACAGAGGGACTAGCGGGGGGGCTTGGAATGAGCAGTTCTTC.

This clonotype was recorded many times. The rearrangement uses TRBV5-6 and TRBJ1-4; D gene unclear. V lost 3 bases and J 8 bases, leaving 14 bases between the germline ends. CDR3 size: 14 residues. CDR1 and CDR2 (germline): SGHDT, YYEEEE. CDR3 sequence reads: CASSSDPAGEKLFF. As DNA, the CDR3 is TGTGCCAGCAGCTCGGACCCGGCGGGGGAAAAACTGTTTTTT. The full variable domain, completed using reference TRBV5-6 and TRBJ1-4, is DAGVTQSPTHLIKTRGQQVTLRCSPKSGHDTVSWYQQALGQGPQFIFQYYEEEERQRGNFPDRFSGHQFPNYSSELNVNALLLGDSALYLCASSSDPAGEKLFFGSGTQLSVL.

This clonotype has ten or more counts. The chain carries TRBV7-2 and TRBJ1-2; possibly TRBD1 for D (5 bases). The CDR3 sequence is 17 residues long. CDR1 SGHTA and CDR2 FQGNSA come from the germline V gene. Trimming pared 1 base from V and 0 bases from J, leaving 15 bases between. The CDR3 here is CASSLEWGGPANYGYTF. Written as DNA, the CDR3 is TGTGCCAGCAGCTTAGAATGGGGGGGACCCGCTAACTATGGCTACACCTTC.

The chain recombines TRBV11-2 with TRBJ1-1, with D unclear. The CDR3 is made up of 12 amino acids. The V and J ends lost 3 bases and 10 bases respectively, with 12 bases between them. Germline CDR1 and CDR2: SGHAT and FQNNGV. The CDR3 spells CASSFREAAAFF. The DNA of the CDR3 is TGTGCCAGCAGCTTTCGGGAGGCCGCAGCTTTCTTT.

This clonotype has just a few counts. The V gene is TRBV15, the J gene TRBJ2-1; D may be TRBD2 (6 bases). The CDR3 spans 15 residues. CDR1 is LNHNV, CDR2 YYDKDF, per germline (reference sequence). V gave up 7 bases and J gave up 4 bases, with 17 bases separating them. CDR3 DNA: TGTGCCACCATGGAGGGACCAACCCCATACAATGAGCAGTTCTTC. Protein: CATMEGPTPYNEQFF.

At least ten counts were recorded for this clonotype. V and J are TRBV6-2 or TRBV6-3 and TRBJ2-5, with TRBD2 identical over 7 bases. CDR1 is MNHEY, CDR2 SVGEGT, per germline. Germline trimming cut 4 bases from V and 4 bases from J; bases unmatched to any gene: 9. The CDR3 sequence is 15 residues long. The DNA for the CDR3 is TGTGCCAGCAGTTTCGGGAGACGCGGGGGAGAGACCCAGTACTTC. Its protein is CASSFGRRGGETQYF.

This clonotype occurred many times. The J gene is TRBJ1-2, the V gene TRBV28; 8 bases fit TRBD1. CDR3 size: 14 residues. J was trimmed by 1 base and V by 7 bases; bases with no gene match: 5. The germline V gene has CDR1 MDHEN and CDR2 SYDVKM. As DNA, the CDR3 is TGTGCCAGCATCACAGGGGGTGATAACTATGGCTACACCTTC. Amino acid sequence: CASITGGDNYGYTF.

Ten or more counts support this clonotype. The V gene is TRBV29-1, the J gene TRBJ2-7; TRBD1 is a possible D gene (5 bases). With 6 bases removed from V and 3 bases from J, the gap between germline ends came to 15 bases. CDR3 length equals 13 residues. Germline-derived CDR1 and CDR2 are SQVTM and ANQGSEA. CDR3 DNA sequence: TGCAGCGTGGAGACAGACCCCCTCTACGAGCAGTACTTC. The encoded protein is CSVETDPLYEQYF.

CDR3 in amino acids: CASSSGGSAGGSYEQYF. CDR3 coding DNA: TGTGCCAGCAGCTCAGGGGGATCAGCGGGAGGGTCCTACGAGCAGTACTTC. V is TRBV7-2 and J is TRBJ2-7, with TRBD2 matching over 10 bases. This CDR3 is built from 17 residues. Germline V lookup: CDR1 SGHTA, CDR2 FQGNSA. V gave up 4 bases and J gave up 1 base; unmatched junction bases: 10.

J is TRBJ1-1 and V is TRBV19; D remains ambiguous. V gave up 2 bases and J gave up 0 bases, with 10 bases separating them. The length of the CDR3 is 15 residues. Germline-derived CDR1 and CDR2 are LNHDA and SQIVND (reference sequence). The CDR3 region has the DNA TGTGCCAGTAGTATAAGTTCCCGCATGAACACTGAAGCTTTCTTT. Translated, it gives CASSISSRMNTEAFF.